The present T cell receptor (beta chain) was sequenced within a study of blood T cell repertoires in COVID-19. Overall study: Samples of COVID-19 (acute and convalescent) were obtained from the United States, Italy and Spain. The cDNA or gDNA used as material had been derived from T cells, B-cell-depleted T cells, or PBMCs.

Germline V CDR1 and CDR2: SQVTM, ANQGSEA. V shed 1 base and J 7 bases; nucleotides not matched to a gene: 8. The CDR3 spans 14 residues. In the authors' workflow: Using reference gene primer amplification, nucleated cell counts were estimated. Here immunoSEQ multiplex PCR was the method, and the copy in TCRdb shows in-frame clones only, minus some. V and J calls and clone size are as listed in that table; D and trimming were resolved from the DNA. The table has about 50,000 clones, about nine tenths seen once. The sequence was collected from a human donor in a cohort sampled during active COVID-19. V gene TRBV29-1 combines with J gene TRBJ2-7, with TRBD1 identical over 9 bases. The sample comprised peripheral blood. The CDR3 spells CSVEVEQGAGEQYF. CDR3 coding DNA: TGCAGCGTTGAAGTGGAACAGGGGGCTGGGGAGCAGTACTTC.